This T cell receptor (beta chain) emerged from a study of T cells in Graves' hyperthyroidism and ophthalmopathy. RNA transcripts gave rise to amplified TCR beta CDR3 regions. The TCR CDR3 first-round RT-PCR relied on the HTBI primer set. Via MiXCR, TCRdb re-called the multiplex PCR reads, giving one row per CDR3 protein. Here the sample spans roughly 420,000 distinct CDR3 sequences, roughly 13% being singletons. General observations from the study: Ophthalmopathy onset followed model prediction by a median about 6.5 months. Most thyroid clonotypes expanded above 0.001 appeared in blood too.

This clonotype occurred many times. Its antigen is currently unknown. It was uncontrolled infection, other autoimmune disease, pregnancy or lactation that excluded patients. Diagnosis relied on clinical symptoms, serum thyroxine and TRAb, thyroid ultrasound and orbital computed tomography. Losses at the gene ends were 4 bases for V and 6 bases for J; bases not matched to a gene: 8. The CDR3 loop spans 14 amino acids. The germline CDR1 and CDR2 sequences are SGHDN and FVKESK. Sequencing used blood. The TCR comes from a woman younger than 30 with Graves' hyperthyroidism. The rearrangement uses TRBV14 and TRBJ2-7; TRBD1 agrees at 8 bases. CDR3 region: CASSLQGQVSEQYF. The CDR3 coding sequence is TGTGCCAGCAGCCTTCAGGGACAGGTATCCGAGCAGTACTTC.